This TCR beta chain was recovered during a study of CD8 T cells in Susac syndrome. The CDR3 contains 14 residues. Germline loops: CDR1 MNHEY, CDR2 SMNVEV (reference sequence). V gave up 6 bases and J gave up 7 bases, with 16 bases separating them. CD8+ and CD4+ T cells circulating in blood were sequenced for TCR beta. The multiple sclerosis controls were treatment-naive patients, and their relapsing-remitting disease was stable or active. Through negative isolation, CD4+ and CD8+ T cells were obtained, while TEMRA cells were enriched using FACS. Reverse transcription of roughly 0.45 to 1 ug RNA was carried out with random hexamers. Across 54 Vbeta and 13 Jbeta, immunoSEQ multiplex PCR amplified TCR beta CDR3. TCRdb reanalysed the immunoSEQ multiplex PCR reads using MiXCR and keeps one entry per CDR3 protein. The table shows about 400,000 distinct CDR3 sequences, with more than 80% occurring only once.

Material for sequencing was CD8+ T cells from PBMCs. The chain is built from TRBV27 and TRBJ2-1; TRBD1 is a possible D gene (5 bases). The clonotype was recovered from a human donor with multiple sclerosis. The DNA for the CDR3 is TGTGCCAGCAGGCCCCCCGACAGTGCAAATGAGCAGTTCTTC. Its translation: CASRPPDSANEQFF.